This paragraph covers one T cell receptor beta chain sequence. The time point here: recipient sample about 28 days before transplant, after cytoreduction. Blood collection times were about day -28 and days 30, 100, 180 posttransplant. Between the trimmed V and J ends, which lost 3 bases and 5 bases, there was a span of 14 bases. The CDR3 loop spans 15 amino acids. The germline V gene encodes CDR1 LNHDA and CDR2 SQIVND (reference sequence). The entry originates in a study of T cell clonotyping in hematopoietic cell transplantation. At the level of the study: Cytoreduction preceded collection of pretransplant recipient samples.

TCRdb's table, derived via immunoSEQ multiplex PCR, lists solely in-frame clones and lacks some. Of 25,000 to 35,000 clones listed, 60% to 75% are singletons. The chain links TRBV19 to TRBJ1-5; no definite D call. This specimen was peripheral blood mononuclear cells, taken before stem cell transplant. This TCR came from a man aged 45-65 years with myelodysplastic syndrome. Some clones in this sample may be carry-over from other donors' samples. CDR3 coding DNA: TGTGCCAGTAGTATCGTTGGAGGGAGCCATCAGCCCCAGCATTTT. This encodes CASSIVGGSHQPQHF.